This TCR beta chain is drawn from a study of neoadjuvant anti-PD-1 for oral cavity cancer (dated by TCRdb to the early 2020s). Concerning the study at large: Patients mostly received three to four biweekly doses of nivolumab at 3 mg/kg before curative-intent surgical resection. A fourth nivolumab dose was given around day 43 to patients without progression, and definitive surgical resection was performed in those patients on days 50-56. The parent correlative cohort had about 11 patients and a response rate of 25% to 35%. Responders were defined as patients with complete response, partial response or stable disease by RECIST 1.1; non-responders were defined as patients with progression. Overall results and qualifications from the work: Greater tumor shrinkage correlated with larger post-treatment sizes of preexisting intratumoral clones, which suggests that expansion of preexisting clones contributed to response. Higher pretreatment blood Treg/Th17 ratios correlated with higher pretreatment blood TCRbeta clonality and lower post-treatment tumor TCRbeta clonality. The TCR analyses had only a few patients in each response group, and the authors called for validation in larger cohorts.

Survey sequencing of tumors used two replicates per sample, and the tumor libraries mostly started from approximately 5.2 ug of input genomic DNA. TCRbeta libraries were prepared with the immunoSEQ hsTCRbeta kit according to the manufacturer's instructions. An Illumina NovaSeq 6000 S4 flow cell was used to sequence the final libraries, which had first been combined to 3 nM. As for how the authors treated the data: Raw data preprocessing and quality control were performed with the immunoSEQ Analyzer. The analysis was limited to productive rearrangements, and each clonotype was defined by a unique CDR3 amino acid sequence. Repertoire clonality was estimated as the Gini-Simpson index, which was calculated using the R package tcR. Student's t test was used to compare Gini indices, while Pearson correlation assessed associations with tumor size change. What TCRdb holds here is the immuneACCESS table cut down to in-frame rearrangements. Part of the clones is not present; checked against another copy, under half of the missing clones reflect an unresolved V gene, and the others are unexplained. From that table come the V and J calls and clone size; the DNA was used to work out D and trimming. The table for this sample lists 7,000 or so clones; nearly 45% of them were counted only once. Together, the top ten hold roughly 25% of the sample.

The CDR3 has 17 amino acids, counting the end cysteine and phenylalanine. Of the read, only the CDR3 DNA is kept; its 51 bases are in frame from base 1. The germline V gene supplies CDR1 LGHNA and CDR2 YSLEER. V is cut by 4 bases and J by 0 bases, and the space between the germline ends is 13 bases. Concerning this clone: Its antigen is still unknown. Base qualities are not provided; no much larger clone lies one nucleotide away.

What this sample's time point label stands for: before neoadjuvant nivolumab. None of the patients had received prior systemic or radiation treatment, and all were newly diagnosed with stage II-IVA oral cavity squamous cell carcinoma. The cohort was composed of patients with HPV-negative, locally advanced oral cavity squamous cell carcinoma. The samples were obtained from a longitudinal correlative study of a single-arm phase II trial testing neoadjuvant nivolumab in oral cavity squamous cell carcinoma. Subject-matched pre- and post-treatment PBMCs and tumors from three responders and three non-responders were subjected to genomic DNA-based TCRbeta sequencing. Genomic DNA was isolated from tumor tissue using the Maxwell RSC DNA from Tissue kit.

In this chain, TRBV4-3 is recombined with TRBJ2-6, with a tentative D gene TRBD1 over 6 matching bases. This clonotype originated in a person between 35 and 79 years old with oral cavity squamous cell carcinoma. Sequencing was performed on tumor tissue, taken before nivolumab (anti-PD-1) treatment. The CDR3 loop reads CASSRGDTISGANVLTF. The DNA is TGCGCCAGCAGCCGAGGGGACACGATCTCTGGGGCCAACGTCCTGACTTTC.